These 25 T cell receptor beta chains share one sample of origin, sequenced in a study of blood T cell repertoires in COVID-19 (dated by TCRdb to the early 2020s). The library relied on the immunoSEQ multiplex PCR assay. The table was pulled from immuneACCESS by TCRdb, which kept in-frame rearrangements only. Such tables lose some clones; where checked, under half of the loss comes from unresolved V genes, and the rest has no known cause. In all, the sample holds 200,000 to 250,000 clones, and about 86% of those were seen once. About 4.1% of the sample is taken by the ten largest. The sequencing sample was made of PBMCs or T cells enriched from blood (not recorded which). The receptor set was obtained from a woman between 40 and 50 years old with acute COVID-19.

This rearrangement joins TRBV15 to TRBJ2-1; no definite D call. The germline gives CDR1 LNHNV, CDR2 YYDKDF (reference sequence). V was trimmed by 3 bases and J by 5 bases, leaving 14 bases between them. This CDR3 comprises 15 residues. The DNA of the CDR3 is TGTGCCACCAGCAGGACCCGGAGCACCGACAATGAGCAGTTCTTC. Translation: CATSRTRSTDNEQFF. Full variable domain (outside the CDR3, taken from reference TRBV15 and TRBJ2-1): DAMVIQNPRYQVTQFGKPVTLSCSQTLNHNVMYWYQQKSSQAPKLLFHYYDKDFNNEADTPDNFQSRRPNTSFCFLDIRSPGLGDTAMYLCATSRTRSTDNEQFFGPGTRLTVL.

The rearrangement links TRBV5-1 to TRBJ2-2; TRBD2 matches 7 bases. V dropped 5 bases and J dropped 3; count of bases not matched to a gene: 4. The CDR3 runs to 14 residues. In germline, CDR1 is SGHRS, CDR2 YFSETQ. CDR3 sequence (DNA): TGCGCCAGCAGGGGCCTAGCGGACACCGGGGAGCTGTTTTTT. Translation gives CASRGLADTGELFF.

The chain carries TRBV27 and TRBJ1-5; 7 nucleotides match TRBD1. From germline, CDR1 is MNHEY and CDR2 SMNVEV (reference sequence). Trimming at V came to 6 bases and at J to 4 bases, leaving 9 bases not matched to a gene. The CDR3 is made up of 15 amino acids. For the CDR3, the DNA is TGTGCCAGCAGCTCCAGGGGACAGTGGAATCAGCCCCAGCATTTT. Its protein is CASSSRGQWNQPQHF.

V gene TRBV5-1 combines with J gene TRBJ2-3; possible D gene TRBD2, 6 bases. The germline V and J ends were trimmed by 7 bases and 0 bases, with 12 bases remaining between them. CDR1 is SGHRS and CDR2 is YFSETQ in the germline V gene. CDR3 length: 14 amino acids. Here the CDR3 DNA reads TGCGCCAGCCGGCTAGCGTTGAGCACAGATACGCAGTATTTT. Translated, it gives CASRLALSTDTQYF.

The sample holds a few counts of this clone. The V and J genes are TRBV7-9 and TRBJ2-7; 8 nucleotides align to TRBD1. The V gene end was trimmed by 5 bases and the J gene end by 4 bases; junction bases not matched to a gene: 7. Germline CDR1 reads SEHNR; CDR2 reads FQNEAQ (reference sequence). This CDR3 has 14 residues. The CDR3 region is CASSPRDRRYEQYF. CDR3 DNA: TGTGCCAGCAGCCCCCGGGACAGGCGTTACGAGCAGTACTTC. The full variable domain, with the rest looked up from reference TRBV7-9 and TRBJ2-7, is DTGVSQNPRHKITKRGQNVTFRCDPISEHNRLYWYRQTLGQGPEFLTYFQNEAQLEKSRLLSDRFSAERPKGSFSTLEIQRTEQGDSAMYLCASSPRDRRYEQYFGPGTRLTVT.

The CDR3 is CASSRQPGLATKGEQFF. Here the CDR3 DNA reads TGTGCCAGCAGCCGCCAACCGGGACTAGCGACGAAGGGTGAGCAGTTCTTC. This chain links TRBV7-3 with TRBJ2-1; 10 bases map to TRBD2. Trimming took 5 bases from V and 9 from J; bases not matched to a gene: 16. Germline V gene data show CDR1 as SGHTA and CDR2 as FQGTGA. This CDR3 is built from 17 residues.

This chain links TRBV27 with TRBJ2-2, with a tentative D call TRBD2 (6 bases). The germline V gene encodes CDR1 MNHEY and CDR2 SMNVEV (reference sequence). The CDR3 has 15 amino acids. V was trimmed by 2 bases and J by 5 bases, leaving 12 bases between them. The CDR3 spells CASSLGLARTGELFF. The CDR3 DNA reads TGTGCCAGCAGTTTAGGCCTAGCGAGGACCGGGGAGCTGTTTTTT.

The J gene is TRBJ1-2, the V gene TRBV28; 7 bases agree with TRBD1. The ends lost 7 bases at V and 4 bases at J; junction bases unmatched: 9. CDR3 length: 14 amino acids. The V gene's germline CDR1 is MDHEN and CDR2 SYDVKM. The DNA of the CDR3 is TGTGCCAGCACTTTTGGGGACAGCTCCTATGGCTACACCTTC. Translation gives CASTFGDSSYGYTF.

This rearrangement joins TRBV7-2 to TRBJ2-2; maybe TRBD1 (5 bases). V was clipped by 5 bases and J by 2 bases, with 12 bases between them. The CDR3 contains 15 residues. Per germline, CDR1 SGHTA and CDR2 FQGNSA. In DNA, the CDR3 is TGTGCCAGCAGCCTTCAGGGAACTAACACCGGGGAGCTGTTTTTT. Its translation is CASSLQGTNTGELFF.

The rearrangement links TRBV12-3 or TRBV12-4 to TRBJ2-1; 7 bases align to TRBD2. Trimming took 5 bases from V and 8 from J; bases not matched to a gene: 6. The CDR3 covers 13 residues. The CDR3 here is CASSQLTSDEQFF. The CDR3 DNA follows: TGTGCCAGCAGTCAGCTAACTAGCGATGAGCAGTTCTTC.

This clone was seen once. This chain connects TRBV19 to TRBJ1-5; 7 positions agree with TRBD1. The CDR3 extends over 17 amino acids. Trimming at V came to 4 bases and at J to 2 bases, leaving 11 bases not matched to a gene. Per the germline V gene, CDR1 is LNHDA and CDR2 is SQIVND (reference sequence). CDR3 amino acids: CASSKTTGVVGNQPQHF. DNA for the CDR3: TGTGCCAGTAGTAAGACCACAGGGGTAGTCGGCAATCAGCCCCAGCATTTT.

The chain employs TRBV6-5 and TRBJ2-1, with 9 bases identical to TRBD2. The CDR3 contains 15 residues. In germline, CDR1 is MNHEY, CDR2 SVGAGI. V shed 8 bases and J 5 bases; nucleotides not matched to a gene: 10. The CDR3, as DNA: TGTGCCAGCCGCCGAGCTAGCGGGGCCGACAATGAGCAGTTCTTC. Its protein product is CASRRASGADNEQFF.

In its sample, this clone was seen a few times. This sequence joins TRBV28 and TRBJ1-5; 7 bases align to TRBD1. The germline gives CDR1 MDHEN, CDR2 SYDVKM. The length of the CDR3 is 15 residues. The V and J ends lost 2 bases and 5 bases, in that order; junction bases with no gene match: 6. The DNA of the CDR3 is TGTGCCAGCAGTTTACTCAGGACAGGAGATCAGCCCCAGCATTTT. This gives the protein CASSLLRTGDQPQHF.

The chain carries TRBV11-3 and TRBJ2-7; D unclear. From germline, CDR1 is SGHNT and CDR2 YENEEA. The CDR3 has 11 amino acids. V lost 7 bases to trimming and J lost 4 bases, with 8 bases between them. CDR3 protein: CASTDNYEQYF. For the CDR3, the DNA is TGTGCCAGCACTGACAATTACGAGCAGTACTTC.

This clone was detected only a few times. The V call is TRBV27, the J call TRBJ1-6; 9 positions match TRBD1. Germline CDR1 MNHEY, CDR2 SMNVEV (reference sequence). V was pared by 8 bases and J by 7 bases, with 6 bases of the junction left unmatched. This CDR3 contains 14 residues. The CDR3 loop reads CASGPGTGNSPLHF. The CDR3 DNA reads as TGTGCCAGCGGCCCCGGGACAGGGAATTCACCCCTCCACTTT.

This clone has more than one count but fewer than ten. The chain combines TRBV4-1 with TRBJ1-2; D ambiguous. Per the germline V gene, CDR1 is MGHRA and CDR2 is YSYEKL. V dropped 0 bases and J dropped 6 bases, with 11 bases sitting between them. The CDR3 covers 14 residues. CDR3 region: CASSQDQSIHGYTF. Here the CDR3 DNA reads TGCGCCAGCAGCCAAGATCAGTCCATCCATGGCTACACCTTC.

As DNA, the CDR3 is TGTGCCAGCAGTGTGCCGGTTCAGCCCCAGCATTTT. It codes for CASSVPVQPQHF. The chain couples TRBV6-2 or TRBV6-3 to TRBJ1-5; D not resolved. Trimming left V 5 bases short and J 6 bases short, with 8 bases between. The germline CDR1 and CDR2 sequences are MNHEY and SVGEGT. The CDR3 spans 12 residues.

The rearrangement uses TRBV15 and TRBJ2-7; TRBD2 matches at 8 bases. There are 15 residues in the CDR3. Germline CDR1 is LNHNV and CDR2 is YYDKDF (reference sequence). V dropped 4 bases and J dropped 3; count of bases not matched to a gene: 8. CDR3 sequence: CATSNSGSGGYEQYF. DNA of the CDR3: TGTGCCACCAGCAACTCCGGGAGCGGGGGCTACGAGCAGTACTTC.

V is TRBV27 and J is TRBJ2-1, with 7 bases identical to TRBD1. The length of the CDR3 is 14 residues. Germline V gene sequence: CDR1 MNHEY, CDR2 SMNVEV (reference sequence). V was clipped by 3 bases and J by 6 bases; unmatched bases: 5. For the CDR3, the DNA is TGTGCCAGCAGTTTGACAGGGATACTCAATGAGCAGTTCTTC. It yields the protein CASSLTGILNEQFF.

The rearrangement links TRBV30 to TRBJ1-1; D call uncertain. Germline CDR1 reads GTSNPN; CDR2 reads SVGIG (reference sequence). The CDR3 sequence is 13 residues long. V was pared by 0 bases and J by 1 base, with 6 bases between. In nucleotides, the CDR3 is TGTGCCTGGAGTGTTGGCGGGAACACTGAAGCTTTCTTT. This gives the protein CAWSVGGNTEAFF.

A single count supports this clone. CDR3: CASSLGGVGNTIYF. In nucleotides, the CDR3 is TGTGCCAGCAGCTTAGGCGGGGTCGGAAACACCATATATTTT. The chain carries TRBV7-3 and TRBJ1-3; no clear D. The CDR3 is 14 residues long. V gave up 2 bases and J gave up 4 bases, with 9 bases separating them. CDR1 and CDR2 (germline): SGHTA, FQGTGA.

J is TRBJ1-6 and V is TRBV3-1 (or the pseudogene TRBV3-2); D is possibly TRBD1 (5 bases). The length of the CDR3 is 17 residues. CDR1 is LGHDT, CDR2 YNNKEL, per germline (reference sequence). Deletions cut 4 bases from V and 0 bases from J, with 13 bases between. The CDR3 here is CASSRGPGNSYNSPLHF. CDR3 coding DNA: TGTGCCAGCAGCCGGGGCCCCGGAAACTCCTATAATTCACCCCTCCACTTT.

The CDR3 DNA reads as TGTGCCAGTAGTGAAGGCGGATACACCGGGGAGCTGTTTTTT. Translation gives CASSEGGYTGELFF. The V call is TRBV19, the J call TRBJ2-2, with D hard to call. The CDR3 length is 14 residues. Trimming stripped 5 bases from V and 3 bases from J, with 10 bases between. Germline CDR1 LNHDA, CDR2 SQIVND (reference sequence).

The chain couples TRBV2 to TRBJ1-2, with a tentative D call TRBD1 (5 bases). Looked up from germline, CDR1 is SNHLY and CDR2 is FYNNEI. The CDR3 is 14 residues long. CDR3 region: CASQAREGNYGYTF. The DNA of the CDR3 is TGTGCGTCCCAGGCCCGGGAGGGGAACTATGGCTACACCTTC.

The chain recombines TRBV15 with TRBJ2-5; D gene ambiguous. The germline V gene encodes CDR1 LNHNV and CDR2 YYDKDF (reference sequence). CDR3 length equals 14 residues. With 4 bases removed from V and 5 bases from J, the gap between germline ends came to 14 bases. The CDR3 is CATSTWKAGETQYF. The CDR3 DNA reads TGTGCCACCAGCACGTGGAAGGCCGGGGAGACCCAGTACTTC.